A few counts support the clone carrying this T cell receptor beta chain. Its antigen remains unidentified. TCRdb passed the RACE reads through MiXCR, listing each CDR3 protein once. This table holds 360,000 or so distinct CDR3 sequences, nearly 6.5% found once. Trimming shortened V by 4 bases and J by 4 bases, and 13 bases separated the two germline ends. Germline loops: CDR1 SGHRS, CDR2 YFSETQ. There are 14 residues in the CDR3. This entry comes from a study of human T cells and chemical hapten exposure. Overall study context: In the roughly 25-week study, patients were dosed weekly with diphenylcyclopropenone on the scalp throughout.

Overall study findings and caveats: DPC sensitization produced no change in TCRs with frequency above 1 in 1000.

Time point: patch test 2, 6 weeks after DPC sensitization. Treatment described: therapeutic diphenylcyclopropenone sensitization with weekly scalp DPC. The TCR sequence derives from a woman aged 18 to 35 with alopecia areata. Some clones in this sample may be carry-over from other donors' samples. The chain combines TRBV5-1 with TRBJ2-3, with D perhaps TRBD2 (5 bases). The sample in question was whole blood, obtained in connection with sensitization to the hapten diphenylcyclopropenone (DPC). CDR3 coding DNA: TGCGCCAGCAGCCTGGCGGGTAGTTCAGATACGCAGTATTTT. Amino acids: CASSLAGSSDTQYF. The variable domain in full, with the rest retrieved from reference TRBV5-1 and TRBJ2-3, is KAGVTQTPRYLIKTRGQQVTLSCSPISGHRSVSWYQQTPGQGLQFLFEYFSETQRNKGNFPGRFSGRQFSNSRSEMNVSTLELGDSALYLCASSLAGSSDTQYFGPGTRLTVL.